This note documents a single T cell receptor (beta chain) sequence. Its matching antigen is unknown. The authors isolated total RNA from whole blood without sorting T cells. This specimen belongs to a study of monozygotic twins with inflammatory bowel disease. Study observations and caveats: Subtypes among T cells remained indistinguishable. Twin pairs that were concordant did not differ from discordant pairs in repertoire similarity, possibly from limited power.

Germline CDR1 and CDR2: LNHDA and SQIVND (reference sequence). The CDR3 loop spans 15 amino acids. It was approximately 3,500 ng of total RNA that each TCR library used. TCRdb reanalyzed the 5' RACE reads and collapses them to one entry per CDR3 protein, without DNA. Its listing shows 150,000 or so distinct CDR3 sequences. This clonotype originated in a human donor with ulcerative colitis or Crohn's disease, or a healthy co-twin of an affected twin (not recorded which). This sequence joins TRBV19 and TRBJ2-7; absent DNA, TCRdb's TRBD2 call cannot be checked. Sequenced input: blood. CDR3 in amino acids: CASSIRGTAGSEQYF.